A single sample gave rise to the 21 T cell receptor beta chains below, sequenced in a study of regulatory T cells in long-lasting Graves disease. Construction of TCR beta libraries relied on iRepertoire HTBI primers and on Arm-PCR targeting CDR3 regions. TCRdb reprocessed the multiplex PCR reads via MiXCR and lists one record per CDR3 protein. The sample includes roughly 260,000 distinct CDR3 sequences, about 17% of them seen just once. Indicated time point: newly diagnosed GD, antithyroid drugs for less than 3 months. PBMCs were the source of the RNA used for TCR sequencing. The sample was also reused in another study, on T cells in Graves' hyperthyroidism and ophthalmopathy.

Sequenced material: peripheral blood mononuclear cells (PBMCs), taken at new diagnosis, from a patient treated with antithyroid drugs. These receptor sequences come from a woman aged 25 to 45 with Graves disease.

This clonotype was seen many times. This chain connects TRBV4-1 to TRBJ1-1; no clear D gene. CDR3 length: 12 amino acids. The germline V gene has CDR1 MGHRA and CDR2 YSYEKL. The ends were cut back, 8 bases at V and 8 bases at J, with 15 bases in the middle. DNA for the CDR3: TGCGCCAGCGGCGCCCCCTCGGGGGAAGCTTTCTTT. Amino acid sequence: CASGAPSGEAFF.

This clonotype was counted many times. V usage is TRBV7-8 and J usage is TRBJ2-7; 7 bases map to TRBD2. This CDR3 is 15 amino acids long. Germline V lookup: CDR1 SGHVS, CDR2 FQNEAQ. The V segment lost 4 bases and the J segment 0 bases; nucleotides outside the gene matches: 6. The CDR3 DNA is TGTGCCAGCAGCTCGGGCGGGAGCGGCTCCTACGAGCAGTACTTC. Translating it yields CASSSGGSGSYEQYF.

At least ten counts were recorded for this clonotype. The J gene is TRBJ2-2, the V gene TRBV6-1; 8 bases are a match to TRBD1. Germline-derived CDR1 and CDR2 are MNHNS and SASEGT. V trimming: 7 bases; J trimming: 5 bases; junction bases outside the gene matches: 9. The length of the CDR3 is 15 residues. The CDR3 here is CASTPQGARTGELFF. The CDR3, as DNA: TGTGCCAGCACCCCGCAGGGGGCAAGAACCGGGGAGCTGTTTTTT.

This clonotype was recorded many times. The V and J genes are TRBV20-1 and TRBJ2-6; 8 bases match TRBD2. This CDR3 is built from 18 residues. V was clipped by 1 base and J by 0 bases; unmatched bases: 8. Germline V gives CDR1 DFQATT, CDR2 SNEGSKA (reference sequence). CDR3 in amino acids: CSARVAGGDPSGANVLTF. In DNA, the CDR3 is TGCAGTGCTAGAGTGGCGGGGGGAGACCCCTCTGGGGCCAACGTCCTGACTTTC.

This clonotype has a count of ten or more. The rearrangement links TRBV6-1 to TRBJ2-7; 7 bases line up with TRBD1. Unmatched junction bases numbered 5, after V lost 4 bases and J lost 2 bases. The CDR3 totals 14 residues. Germline-derived CDR1 and CDR2 are MNHNS and SASEGT. As DNA, the CDR3 is TGTGCCAGCAGTGCCTGGACAGGTACCTACGAGCAGTACTTC. It codes for CASSAWTGTYEQYF.

Ten or more counts support this clonotype. The J gene is TRBJ1-1, the V gene TRBV4-1; no clear D gene. The V end was cut by 2 bases, the J end by 3 bases, with 19 bases between. CDR1 and CDR2 from the germline V gene are MGHRA and YSYEKL. There are 17 residues in the CDR3. The CDR3 nucleotides read TGCGCCAGCAGCCAAAAAAAGGGTCGCGCCTCCTACACTGAAGCTTTCTTT. Translated, it gives CASSQKKGRASYTEAFF.

This clonotype was recorded many times. This chain links TRBV5-1 with TRBJ1-4, with 7 bases aligning to TRBD1. The CDR3 contains 15 residues. V lost 4 bases to trimming and J lost 2 bases; unmatched junction nucleotides: 5. Germline CDR1 and CDR2: SGHRS and YFSETQ. The CDR3 loop reads CASSPTGDTNEKLFF. CDR3 bases: TGCGCCAGCAGCCCTACAGGGGATACTAATGAAAAACTGTTTTTT.

The rearrangement links TRBV18 to TRBJ1-1; no firm D call. CDR3 length: 13 residues. Between the trimmed V and J ends, which lost 3 bases and 2 bases, there was a span of 7 bases. Germline assignment: CDR1 KGHSH and CDR2 LQKENI. The CDR3 reads CASSPFFNTEAFF. The CDR3 nucleotides read TGTGCCAGCTCACCTTTTTTTAACACTGAAGCTTTCTTT. Combining the CDR3 with reference TRBV18 and TRBJ1-1 gives the whole variable domain NAGVMQNPRHLVRRRGQEARLRCSPMKGHSHVYWYRQLPEEGLKFMVYLQKENIIDESGMPKERFSAEFPKEGPSILRIQQVVRGDSAAYFCASSPFFNTEAFFGQGTRLTVV.

This clonotype was counted at least ten times. The V call is TRBV20-1, the J call TRBJ2-1, with 9 nucleotides matching TRBD2. Germline-derived CDR1 and CDR2 are DFQATT and SNEGSKA (reference sequence). The V segment lost 5 bases and the J segment 9 bases; nucleotides outside the gene matches: 14. This CDR3 region has 15 residues. CDR3 nucleotide sequence: TGCAGTGCTCTTGCGGGAGGCGGGGGGGCCGGTGAGCAGTTCTTC. Translated, it gives CSALAGGGGAGEQFF.

This clonotype was counted ten times or more. The V call is TRBV12-3 or TRBV12-4, the J call TRBJ2-1; 10 bases match TRBD1. The length of the CDR3 is 16 residues. With V trimmed by 1 base and J by 7 bases, 7 bases remained unmatched. Here the CDR3 reads CASSLGRRQGANEQFF. CDR3 in DNA: TGTGCCAGCAGTTTAGGGAGAAGACAGGGGGCGAATGAGCAGTTCTTC.

In its sample, this clonotype was seen many times. The CDR3 DNA sequence: TGCAGCGTTGAAGATCGAATGGAGACCCAGTACTTC. Its translation: CSVEDRMETQYF. J is TRBJ2-5 and V is TRBV29-1; D remains unclear. V lost 0 bases and J lost 5, with 7 bases in between. The CDR3 runs to 12 residues. The germline V gene has CDR1 SQVTM and CDR2 ANQGSEA.

This clonotype was found many times. The chain carries TRBV19 and TRBJ1-2; D is uncertain. The germline V gene encodes CDR1 LNHDA and CDR2 SQIVND (reference sequence). V was cut by 7 bases and J by 4 bases, with 16 bases left in between. The CDR3 consists of 14 residues. Here the CDR3 reads CASTDRSAPYGYTF. The DNA for the CDR3 is TGTGCCAGTACCGATAGGTCGGCACCCTATGGCTACACCTTC.

This clonotype has ten or more counts. V and J are TRBV18 and TRBJ1-2; D is possibly TRBD1 (6 bases). Germline V gene data show CDR1 as KGHSH and CDR2 as LQKENI. CDR3 size: 14 residues. Trimming left V 6 bases short and J 3 bases short, with 14 bases between. CDR3 bases: TGTGCCAGCTCGCCCGGGGGCCTGGACTATGGCTACACCTTC. It is translated as CASSPGGLDYGYTF.

The table lists this clonotype with many counts. The chain combines TRBV5-8 with TRBJ1-6; 8 bases agree with TRBD1. The CDR3 contains 16 residues. From germline, CDR1 is SGHTS and CDR2 YDEGEE. V was clipped by 2 bases and J by 10 bases; unmatched bases: 11. The CDR3 bases are TGTGCCAGCAGCTTCAGGCGGACAGGGCCGGGGTCACCCCTCCACTTT. Residues: CASSFRRTGPGSPLHF.

There are many counts of this clonotype. The rearrangement uses TRBV7-9 and TRBJ2-3; 10 bases line up with TRBD2. This CDR3 has 16 residues. V lost 5 bases and J lost 4; bases outside the gene matches: 9. Looked up from germline, CDR1 is SEHNR and CDR2 is FQNEAQ (reference sequence). The DNA of the CDR3 is TGTGCCAGCAGCACCCGAGGGCTAGCGGGGGCAGATACGCAGTATTTT. Its protein product is CASSTRGLAGADTQYF.

This clonotype has a handful of counts. At one boundary the junction diverges from the germline segment, which might be a read error. The chain joins TRBV19 to TRBJ1-5, with 7 bases that match TRBD1. This CDR3 contains 16 residues. The germline CDR1 and CDR2 sequences are LNHDA and SQIVND (reference sequence). CDR3 region: CAGSLVSKGAGQPQHF. DNA for the CDR3: TGTGCCGGTAGTCTAGTATCGAAGGGGGCCGGTCAGCCCCAGCATTTT.

This chain connects TRBV14 to TRBJ1-1; D gene uncertain. V was cut by 1 base and J by 10 bases, with 10 bases left in between. This CDR3 is built from 12 residues. Germline CDR1 and CDR2: SGHDN and FVKESK. DNA for the CDR3: TGTGCCAGCAGCCAAGCTGACACTAGAGCTTTCTTT. Protein: CASSQADTRAFF.

This clonotype was detected many times. The chain carries TRBV20-1 and TRBJ2-5, with D perhaps being TRBD1 or TRBD2 (6 bases each). Germline V gene data show CDR1 as DFQATT and CDR2 as SNEGSKA (reference sequence). V was shortened by 2 bases and J by 7 bases, with 23 bases between the two germline ends. The CDR3 sequence is 16 residues long. The CDR3 bases are TGCAGTGCTAGATTTACGGGGGCCGGCGTTTTTTCGACCCAGTACTTC. It is translated as CSARFTGAGVFSTQYF.

There are many counts of this clonotype. The gene calls are TRBV3-1 and TRBJ1-3, with D hard to call. Trimming took off 4 bases at V and 0 bases at J, with 10 bases between the two ends. CDR3 length: 15 residues. The germline CDR1 and CDR2 sequences are LGHDT and YNNKEL (reference sequence). The CDR3 DNA sequence: TGTGCCAGCAGCCTCCGGTGGGCCTCTGGAAACACCATATATTTT. Amino acid sequence: CASSLRWASGNTIYF.

This clonotype was seen at least ten times. The DNA of the CDR3 is TGCAGTGCTCCTAATCGACAGGGGCATAATTCACCCCTCCACTTT. Amino acids: CSAPNRQGHNSPLHF. This sequence joins TRBV20-1 and TRBJ1-6; 8 bases line up with TRBD1. V lost 5 bases, J lost 5 bases, and 8 bases stayed unmatched. The CDR3 loop spans 15 amino acids. CDR1 and CDR2 (germline): DFQATT, SNEGSKA (reference sequence).

This clonotype has ten or more counts. J is TRBJ1-5 and V is TRBV2; the D gene is possibly TRBD1 (5 bases). Looked up from germline, CDR1 is SNHLY and CDR2 is FYNNEI. Between the trimmed V and J ends, which lost 4 bases and 5 bases, there was a span of 12 bases. The CDR3 is made up of 14 amino acids. The CDR3 nucleotides are TGTGCCAGCAGTGGGGGGGACGGGTATCAGCCCCAGCATTTT. Translation: CASSGGDGYQPQHF.